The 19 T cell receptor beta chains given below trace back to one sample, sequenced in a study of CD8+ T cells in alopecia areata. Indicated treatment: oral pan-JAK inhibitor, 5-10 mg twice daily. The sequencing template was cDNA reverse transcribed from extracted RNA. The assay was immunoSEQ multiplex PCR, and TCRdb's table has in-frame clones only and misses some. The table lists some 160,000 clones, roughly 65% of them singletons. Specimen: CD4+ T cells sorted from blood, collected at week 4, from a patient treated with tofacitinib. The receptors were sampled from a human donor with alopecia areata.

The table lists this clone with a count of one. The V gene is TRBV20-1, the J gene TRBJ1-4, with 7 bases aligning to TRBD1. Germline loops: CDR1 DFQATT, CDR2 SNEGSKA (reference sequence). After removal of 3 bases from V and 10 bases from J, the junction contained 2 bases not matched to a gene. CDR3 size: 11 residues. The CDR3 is CSASRGGKLFF. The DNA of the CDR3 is TGCAGTGCTAGCAGGGGGGGAAAACTGTTTTTT.

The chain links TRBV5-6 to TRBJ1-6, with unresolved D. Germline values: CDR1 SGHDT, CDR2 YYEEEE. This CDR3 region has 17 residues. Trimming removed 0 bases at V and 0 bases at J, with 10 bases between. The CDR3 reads CASSLGPGSSYNSPLHF. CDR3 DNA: TGTGCCAGCAGCTTGGGTCCGGGGAGCTCCTATAATTCACCCCTCCACTTT. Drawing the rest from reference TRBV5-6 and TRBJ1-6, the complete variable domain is DAGVTQSPTHLIKTRGQQVTLRCSPKSGHDTVSWYQQALGQGPQFIFQYYEEEERQRGNFPDRFSGHQFPNYSSELNVNALLLGDSALYLCASSLGPGSSYNSPLHFGNGTRLTVT.

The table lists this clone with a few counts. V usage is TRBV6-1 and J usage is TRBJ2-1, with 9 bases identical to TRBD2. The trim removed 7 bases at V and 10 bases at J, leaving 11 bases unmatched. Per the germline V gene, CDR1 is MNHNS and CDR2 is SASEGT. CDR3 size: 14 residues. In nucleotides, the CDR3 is TGTGCCAGCAAGGGGTTAGCGGGGGCGACGGAGCAGTTCTTC. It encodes CASKGLAGATEQFF.

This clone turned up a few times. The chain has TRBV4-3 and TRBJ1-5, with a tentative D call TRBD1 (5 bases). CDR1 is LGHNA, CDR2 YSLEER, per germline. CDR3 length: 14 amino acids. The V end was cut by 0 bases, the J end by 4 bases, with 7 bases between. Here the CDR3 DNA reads TGCGCCAGCAGCCAAGACCACAGGAATCAGCCCCAGCATTTT. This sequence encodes CASSQDHRNQPQHF.

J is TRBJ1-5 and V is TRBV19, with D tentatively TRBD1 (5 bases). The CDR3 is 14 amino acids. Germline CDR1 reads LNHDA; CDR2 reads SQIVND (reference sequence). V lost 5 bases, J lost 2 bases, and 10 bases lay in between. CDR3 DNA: TGTGCCAGTAGTCCCGGGACGGGCAATCAGCCCCAGCATTTT. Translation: CASSPGTGNQPQHF. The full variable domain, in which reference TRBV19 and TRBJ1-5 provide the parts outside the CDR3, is DGGITQSPKYLFRKEGQNVTLSCEQNLNHDAMYWYRQDPGQGLRLIYYSQIVNDFQKGDIAEGYSVSREKKESFPLTVTSAQKNPTAFYLCASSPGTGNQPQHFGDGTRLSIL.

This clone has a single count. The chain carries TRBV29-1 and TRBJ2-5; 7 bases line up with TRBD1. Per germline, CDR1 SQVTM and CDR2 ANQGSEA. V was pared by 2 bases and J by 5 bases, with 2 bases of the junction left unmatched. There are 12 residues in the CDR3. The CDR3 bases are TGCAGCGTTGAAAAGGGGGCGGAGACCCAGTACTTC. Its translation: CSVEKGAETQYF.

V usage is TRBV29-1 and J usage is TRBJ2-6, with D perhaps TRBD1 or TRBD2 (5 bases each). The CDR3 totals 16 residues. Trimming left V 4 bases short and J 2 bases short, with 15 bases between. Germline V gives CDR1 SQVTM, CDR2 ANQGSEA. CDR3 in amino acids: CSVGVATVPGANVLTF. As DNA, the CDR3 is TGCAGCGTTGGTGTAGCGACAGTCCCTGGGGCCAACGTCCTGACTTTC.

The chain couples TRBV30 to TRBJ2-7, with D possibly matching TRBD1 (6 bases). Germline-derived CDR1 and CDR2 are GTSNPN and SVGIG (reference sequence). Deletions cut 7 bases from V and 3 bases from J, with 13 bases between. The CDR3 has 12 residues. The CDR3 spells CAYQKGVYEQYF. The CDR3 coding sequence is TGTGCCTACCAAAAGGGGGTCTACGAGCAGTACTTC. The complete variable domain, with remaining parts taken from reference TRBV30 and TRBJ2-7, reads SQTIHQWPATLVQPVGSPLSLECTVEGTSNPNLYWYRQAAGRGLQLLFYSVGIGQISSEVPQNLSASRPQDRQFILSSKKLLLSDSGFYLCAYQKGVYEQYFGPGTRLTVT.

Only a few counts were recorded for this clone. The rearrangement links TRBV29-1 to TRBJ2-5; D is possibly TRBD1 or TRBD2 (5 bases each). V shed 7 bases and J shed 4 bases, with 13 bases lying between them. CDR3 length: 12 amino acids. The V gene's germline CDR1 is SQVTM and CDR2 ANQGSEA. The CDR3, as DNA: TGCAGCGCAGGGCCTGGGGGAGAGACCCAGTACTTC. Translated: CSAGPGGETQYF.

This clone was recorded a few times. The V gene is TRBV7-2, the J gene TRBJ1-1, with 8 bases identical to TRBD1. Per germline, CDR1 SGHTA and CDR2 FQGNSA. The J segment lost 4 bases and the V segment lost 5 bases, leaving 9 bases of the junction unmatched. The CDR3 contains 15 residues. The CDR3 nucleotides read TGTGCCAGCAGCAAAGGGACAGGAGGGAGCACTGAAGCTTTCTTT. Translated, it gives CASSKGTGGSTEAFF. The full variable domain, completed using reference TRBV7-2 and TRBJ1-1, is GAGVSQSPSNKVTEKGKDVELRCDPISGHTALYWYRQSLGQGLEFLIYFQGNSAPDKSGLPSDRFSAERTGGSVSTLTIQRTQQEDSAVYLCASSKGTGGSTEAFFGQGTRLTVV.

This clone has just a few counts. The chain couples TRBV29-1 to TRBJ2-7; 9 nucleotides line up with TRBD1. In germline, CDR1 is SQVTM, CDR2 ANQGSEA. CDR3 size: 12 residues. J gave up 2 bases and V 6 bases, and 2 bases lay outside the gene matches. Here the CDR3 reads CSVGQGTYEQYF. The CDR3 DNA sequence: TGCAGCGTAGGACAGGGGACCTACGAGCAGTACTTC.

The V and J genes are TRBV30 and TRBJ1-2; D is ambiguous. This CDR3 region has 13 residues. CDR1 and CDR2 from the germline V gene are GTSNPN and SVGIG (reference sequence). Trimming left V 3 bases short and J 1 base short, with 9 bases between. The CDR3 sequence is CAWRLDINYGYTF. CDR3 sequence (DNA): TGTGCCTGGAGACTCGACATTAACTATGGCTACACCTTC.

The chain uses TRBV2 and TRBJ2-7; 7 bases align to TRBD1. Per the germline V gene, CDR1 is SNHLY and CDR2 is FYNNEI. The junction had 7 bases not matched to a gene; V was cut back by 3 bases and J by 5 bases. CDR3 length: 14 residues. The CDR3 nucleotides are TGTGCCAGCAGTGATGTAGGGGGCTCGGACGAGCAGTACTTC. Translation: CASSDVGGSDEQYF.

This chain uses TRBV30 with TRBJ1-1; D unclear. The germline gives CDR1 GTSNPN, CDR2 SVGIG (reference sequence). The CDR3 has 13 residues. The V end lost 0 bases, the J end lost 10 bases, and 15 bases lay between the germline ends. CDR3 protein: CAWSVGGYPSAFF. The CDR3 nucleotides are TGTGCCTGGAGTGTAGGAGGATACCCATCAGCTTTCTTT.

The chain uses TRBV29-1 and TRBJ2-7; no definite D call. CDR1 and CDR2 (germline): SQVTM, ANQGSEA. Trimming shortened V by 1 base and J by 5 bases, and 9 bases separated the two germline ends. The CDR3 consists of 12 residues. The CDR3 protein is CSVEVLSNEQYF. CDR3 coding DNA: TGCAGCGTTGAAGTCCTTTCCAACGAGCAGTACTTC.

The CDR3 DNA reads TGTGCCACCAGCAGAGGGACAGGGGACTATGGCTACACCTTC. It encodes CATSRGTGDYGYTF. This chain joins TRBV15 and TRBJ1-2; 9 nucleotides align to TRBD1. V lost 1 base to trimming and J lost 3 bases; unmatched junction nucleotides: 0. This CDR3 has 14 amino acids. Germline assignment: CDR1 LNHNV and CDR2 YYDKDF (reference sequence).

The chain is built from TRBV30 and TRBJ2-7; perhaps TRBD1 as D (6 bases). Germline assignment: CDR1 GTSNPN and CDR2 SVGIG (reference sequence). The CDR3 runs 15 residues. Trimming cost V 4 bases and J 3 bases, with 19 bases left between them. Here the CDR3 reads CAWTAGTPIGYEQYF. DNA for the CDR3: TGTGCCTGGACAGCCGGGACACCAATAGGCTACGAGCAGTACTTC.

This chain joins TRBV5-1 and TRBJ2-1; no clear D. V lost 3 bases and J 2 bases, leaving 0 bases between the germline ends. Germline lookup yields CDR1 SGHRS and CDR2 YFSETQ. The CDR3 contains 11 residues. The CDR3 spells CASSSYNEQFF. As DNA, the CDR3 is TGCGCCAGCAGCTCCTACAATGAGCAGTTCTTC.

CDR3 loop: CASSQDPTGGEKLFF. The CDR3 nucleotides read TGCGCCAGCAGCCAAGACCCGACAGGGGGTGAAAAACTGTTTTTT. The gene calls are TRBV4-3 and TRBJ1-4; 9 bases line up with TRBD1. The length of the CDR3 is 15 residues. Germline V lookup: CDR1 LGHNA, CDR2 YSLEER. The V and J ends lost 0 bases and 7 bases, in that order; junction bases with no gene match: 3.